Below are 3 T cell receptor beta chains sequenced from a single sample in a study of blood T cell repertoires in COVID-19. Assay: immunoSEQ multiplex PCR; the TCRdb copy retains only in-frame clones and omits some. This sample has tens of thousands of clones, with roughly nine tenths found just once. The material sequenced was peripheral blood. The source of these receptors is a man aged 55 to 70 with acute or convalescent COVID-19.

The V call is TRBV7-9, the J call TRBJ2-1; 14 bases are shared with TRBD2. Germline V gene lookup returns CDR1 SEHNR and CDR2 FQNEAQ (reference sequence). J gave up 9 bases and V 6 bases, and 19 bases lay outside the gene matches. The CDR3 spans 19 residues. The CDR3 sequence is CASRETGGTSGGRTTEQFF. CDR3 nucleotide sequence: TGTGCCAGCAGGGAAACAGGAGGGACTAGCGGGGGTCGTACGACTGAGCAGTTCTTC.

V is TRBV7-3 and J is TRBJ2-7; maybe TRBD2 (6 bases). V lost 7 bases to trimming and J lost 3 bases, with 13 bases between them. Per germline, CDR1 SGHTA and CDR2 FQGTGA. The CDR3 is 13 residues long. CDR3 nucleotides: TGTGCCAGCACCCCCAAGGGACTCTACGAGCAGTACTTC. Protein sequence: CASTPKGLYEQYF.

The genes are TRBV6-1 and TRBJ1-1; possible D gene TRBD1, 5 bases. Per the germline V gene, CDR1 is MNHNS and CDR2 is SASEGT. The CDR3 runs 13 residues. The ends were cut back, 3 bases at V and 4 bases at J, with 9 bases in the middle. CDR3 protein: CASSDTGPTEAFF. CDR3 coding DNA: TGTGCCAGCAGTGATACAGGCCCCACTGAAGCTTTCTTT.